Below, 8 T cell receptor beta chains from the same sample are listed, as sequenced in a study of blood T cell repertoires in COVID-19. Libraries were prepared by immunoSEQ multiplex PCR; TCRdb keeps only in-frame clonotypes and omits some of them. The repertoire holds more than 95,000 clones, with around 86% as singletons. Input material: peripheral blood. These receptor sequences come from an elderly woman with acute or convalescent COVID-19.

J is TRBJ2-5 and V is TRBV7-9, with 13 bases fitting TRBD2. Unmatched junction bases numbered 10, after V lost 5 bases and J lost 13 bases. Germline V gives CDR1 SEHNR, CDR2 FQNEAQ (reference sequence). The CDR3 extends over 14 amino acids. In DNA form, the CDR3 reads TGTGCCAGCAGCCAGGGACTAGCGGGGCCCCCCCGGTACTTC. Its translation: CASSQGLAGPPRYF.

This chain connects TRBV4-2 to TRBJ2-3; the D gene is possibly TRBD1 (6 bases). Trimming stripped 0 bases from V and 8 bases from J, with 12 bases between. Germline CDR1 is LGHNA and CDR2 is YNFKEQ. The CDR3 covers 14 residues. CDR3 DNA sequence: TGTGCCAGCAGCCAAGACGGACAGACCGGTACGCAGTATTTT. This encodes CASSQDGQTGTQYF.

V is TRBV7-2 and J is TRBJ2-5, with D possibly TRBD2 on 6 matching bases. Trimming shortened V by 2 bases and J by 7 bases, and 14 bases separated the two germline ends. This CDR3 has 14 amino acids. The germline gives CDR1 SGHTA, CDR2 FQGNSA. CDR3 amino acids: CASSLFSGGRTQYF. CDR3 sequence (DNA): TGTGCCAGCAGCTTATTCTCCGGAGGGAGGACCCAGTACTTC.

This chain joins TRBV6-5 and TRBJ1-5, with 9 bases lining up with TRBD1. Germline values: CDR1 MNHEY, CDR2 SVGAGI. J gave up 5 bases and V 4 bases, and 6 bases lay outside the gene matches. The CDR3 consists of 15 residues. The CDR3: CASSSKTGGHQPQHF. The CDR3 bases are TGTGCCAGCAGTTCCAAGACAGGGGGTCATCAGCCCCAGCATTTT.

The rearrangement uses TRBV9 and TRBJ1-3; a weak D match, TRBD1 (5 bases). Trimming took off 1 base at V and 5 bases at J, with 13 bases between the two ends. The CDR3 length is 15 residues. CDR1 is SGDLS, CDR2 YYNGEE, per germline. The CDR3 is CASSVIDSARNTIYF. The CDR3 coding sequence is TGTGCCAGCAGCGTAATTGACAGCGCCAGAAACACCATATATTTT. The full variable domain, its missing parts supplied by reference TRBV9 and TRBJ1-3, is DSGVTQTPKHLITATGQRVTLRCSPRSGDLSVYWYQQSLDQGLQFLIQYYNGEERAKGNILERFSAQQFPDLHSELNLSSLELGDSALYFCASSVIDSARNTIYFGEGSWLTVV.

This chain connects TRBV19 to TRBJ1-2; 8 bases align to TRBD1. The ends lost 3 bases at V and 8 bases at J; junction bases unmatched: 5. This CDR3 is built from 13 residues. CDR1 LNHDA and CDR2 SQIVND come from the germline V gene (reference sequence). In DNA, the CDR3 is TGTGCCAGTAGTATTCAGGGGGCACGGGGCTACACCTTC. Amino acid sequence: CASSIQGARGYTF.

The CDR3 sequence: CASSPVFRLGGETQYF. DNA of the CDR3: TGTGCCAGCAGTCCGGTCTTTAGATTAGGGGGAGAGACCCAGTACTTC. The chain couples TRBV28 to TRBJ2-5; D might be TRBD1 (6 bases). Germline CDR1 and CDR2: MDHEN and SYDVKM. Trimming pared 5 bases from V and 4 bases from J, leaving 20 bases between. The CDR3 consists of 16 residues.

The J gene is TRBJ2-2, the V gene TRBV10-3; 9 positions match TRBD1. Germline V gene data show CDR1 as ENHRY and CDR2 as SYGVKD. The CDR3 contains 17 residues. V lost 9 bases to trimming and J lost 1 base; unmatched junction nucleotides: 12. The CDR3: CAITTGQGRRNTGELFF. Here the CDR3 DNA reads TGTGCCATAACGACGGGACAGGGTCGCCGGAACACCGGGGAGCTGTTTTTT.